The next 19 T cell receptor beta chains were all read from a single sample in a study of identical twins. One entry per CDR3 protein, called by TCRdb with MiXCR from the 5' RACE reads. Of 400,000 to 550,000 distinct CDR3 sequences listed, 22% were seen once; the top ten hold roughly 0.9%. This sample was also put to use in a study of T cells expressing NK-cell markers.

Sequencing used CD4+ T cells sorted from blood. Receptor source: a woman between 18 and 29 years old in good health.

This clonotype was counted only a few times. This chain connects TRBV12-3 or TRBV12-4 to TRBJ2-4, with D hard to call. This CDR3 is 16 amino acids long. Between the trimmed V and J ends, which lost 5 bases and 0 bases, there was a span of 14 bases. CDR3 amino acids: CASSLGRSLAKNIQYF. DNA of the CDR3: TGTGCCAGCAGTCTCGGACGGTCACTAGCCAAAAACATTCAGTACTTC.

The chain combines TRBV20-1 with TRBJ1-6; TRBD1 agrees at 9 bases. CDR3 length: 17 residues. V dropped 1 base and J dropped 5; count of bases not matched to a gene: 9. From germline, CDR1 is DFQATT and CDR2 SNEGSKA (reference sequence). CDR3 sequence reads: CSARALQGAYHNSPLHF. In nucleotides, the CDR3 is TGCAGTGCTAGAGCTCTACAGGGGGCTTATCATAATTCACCCCTCCACTTT.

V gene TRBV20-1 combines with J gene TRBJ2-3; D not certain. Germline V gene sequence: CDR1 DFQATT, CDR2 SNEGSKA (reference sequence). The V end lost 6 bases, the J end lost 1 base, and 29 bases lay between the germline ends. The CDR3 loop spans 19 amino acids. CDR3 nucleotide sequence: TGCAGTGCGCCGGTTTCAGCGAGTCGAATCCTTTGGGGCACAGATACGCAGTATTTT. Amino acids: CSAPVSASRILWGTDTQYF.

This clonotype was recorded a few times. V gene TRBV14 combines with J gene TRBJ2-5; D may be TRBD2 (6 bases). Germline assignment: CDR1 SGHDN and CDR2 FVKESK. Trimming left V 1 base short and J 0 bases short, with 9 bases between. CDR3 length: 15 amino acids. The CDR3 here is CASSQGRDHQETQYF. The CDR3 DNA reads as TGTGCCAGCAGCCAAGGGCGGGACCACCAAGAGACCCAGTACTTC.

This clonotype has just a few counts. The chain combines TRBV10-2 with TRBJ2-5, with D possibly being TRBD2 (6 bases). The V gene lost 4 bases and the J gene lost 4 bases, with 16 bases spanning the gap. Germline V gene lookup returns CDR1 WSHSY and CDR2 SAAADI. CDR3 length equals 15 residues. CDR3 sequence reads: CASSVRLPGGETQYF. CDR3 in DNA: TGCGCCAGCAGTGTAAGGCTGCCCGGGGGAGAGACCCAGTACTTC.

The CDR3: CASSYLQGWETQYF. CDR3 in DNA: TGTGCCAGCAGTTACCTACAGGGGTGGGAGACCCAGTACTTC. The rearrangement links TRBV6-5 to TRBJ2-5; 7 bases match TRBD1. V shed 2 bases and J 5 bases; nucleotides not matched to a gene: 5. CDR1 is MNHEY, CDR2 SVGAGI, per germline. The CDR3 length is 14 residues.

This clonotype was counted many times. The CDR3 coding sequence is TGTGCCAGCAGCCTTGGTCTACGCACTGAAGCTTTCTTT. This gives the protein CASSLGLRTEAFF. V usage is TRBV7-2 and J usage is TRBJ1-1, with D hard to call. Germline V lookup: CDR1 SGHTA, CDR2 FQGNSA. Trimming took 5 bases from V and 4 from J, leaving 11 bases between them. This CDR3 has 13 amino acids.

This clonotype was found a few times. The chain links TRBV2 to TRBJ2-1; 10 bases match TRBD2. The CDR3 spans 16 residues. V shed 5 bases, J shed 1 base, and the junction held 5 bases outside the gene matches. Germline CDR1 and CDR2: SNHLY and FYNNEI. In nucleotides, the CDR3 is TGTGCCAGCAGTCCGACACTAGCGGGATCCTACAATGAGCAGTTCTTC. Translation: CASSPTLAGSYNEQFF.

This clonotype was seen repeatedly, ten times or more. The CDR3 sequence is CASSLVGGGYNEQFF. For the CDR3, the DNA is TGTGCCAGCAGCTTAGTAGGCGGGGGCTACAATGAGCAGTTCTTC. V and J are TRBV7-2 and TRBJ2-1; 7 bases are a match to TRBD2. The CDR3 runs 15 residues. J was trimmed by 3 bases and V by 1 base; bases with no gene match: 3. Germline CDR1 and CDR2: SGHTA and FQGNSA.

There are a few counts of this clonotype. The rearrangement joins TRBV10-3 to TRBJ2-7; the match to TRBD1 covers 8 bases. The CDR3 has 14 amino acids. CDR1 ENHRY and CDR2 SYGVKD come from the germline V gene. The J segment lost 1 base and the V segment lost 10 bases, leaving 9 bases of the junction unmatched. CDR3 sequence reads: CATTGTGASYEQYF. The CDR3 nucleotides are TGTGCCACCACAGGGACAGGCGCGTCCTACGAGCAGTACTTC.

The gene calls are TRBV12-3 or TRBV12-4 and TRBJ2-2; 7 nucleotides match TRBD2. The CDR3 has 16 amino acids. V was pared by 4 bases and J by 5 bases, with 10 bases of the junction left unmatched. The CDR3 DNA reads as TGTGCCAGCAGTTCTTGGGGGGGGGGTCGGACCGGGGAGCTGTTTTTT. Amino acid sequence: CASSSWGGGRTGELFF.

This clonotype turned up a few times. The chain recombines TRBV7-2 with TRBJ2-4; no definite D call. With 5 bases removed from V and 3 bases from J, the gap between germline ends came to 20 bases. CDR1 is SGHTA, CDR2 FQGNSA, per germline. The CDR3 has 17 amino acids. The DNA of the CDR3 is TGTGCCAGCAGCCCACAGACCGCTCCCTATGGCAAAAACATTCAGTACTTC. Translating it yields CASSPQTAPYGKNIQYF.

This clonotype was detected only a few times. The V call is TRBV7-3, the J call TRBJ2-1, with TRBD2 matching over 7 bases. V shed 1 base and J 1 base; nucleotides not matched to a gene: 7. CDR1 is SGHTA, CDR2 FQGTGA, per germline. The CDR3 loop spans 17 amino acids. CDR3 loop: CASSLNPGGGSYNEQFF. The DNA of the CDR3 is TGTGCCAGCAGCTTAAACCCGGGGGGAGGATCCTACAATGAGCAGTTCTTC.

V gene TRBV12-3 or TRBV12-4 combines with J gene TRBJ2-7; D uncertain. The CDR3 has 11 residues. The V end lost 6 bases, the J end lost 5 bases, and 8 bases lay between the germline ends. The CDR3: CASRLKNEQYF. CDR3 nucleotides: TGTGCCAGCAGACTTAAAAACGAGCAGTACTTC.

The CDR3 bases are TGTGCCAGCAGCTTGTCGGGACAGTACGAGCAGTACTTC. It codes for CASSLSGQYEQYF. V gene TRBV5-6 combines with J gene TRBJ2-7, with TRBD1 matching over 7 bases. Looked up from germline, CDR1 is SGHDT and CDR2 is YYEEEE. The CDR3 totals 13 residues. The V and J ends lost 1 base and 4 bases, in that order; junction bases with no gene match: 2.

This sequence joins TRBV20-1 and TRBJ1-4; D is ambiguous. Germline CDR1 reads DFQATT; CDR2 reads SNEGSKA (reference sequence). The CDR3 length is 11 residues. V shed 5 bases and J shed 11 bases, with 12 bases lying between them. The CDR3: CSAVRVEKLFF. Written as DNA, the CDR3 is TGCAGTGCTGTCAGAGTCGAGAAACTGTTTTTT.

The chain recombines TRBV20-1 with TRBJ2-7; D not certain. The CDR3 is 14 amino acids. The V gene lost 4 bases and the J gene lost 0 bases, with 13 bases spanning the gap. Germline lookup yields CDR1 DFQATT and CDR2 SNEGSKA (reference sequence). The CDR3: CSATPDPASYEQYF. In nucleotides, the CDR3 is TGCAGTGCTACACCGGACCCTGCCTCCTACGAGCAGTACTTC.

The V and J genes are TRBV11-3 and TRBJ2-5; no clear D gene. The CDR3 extends over 15 amino acids. The ends were cut back, 1 base at V and 2 bases at J, with 11 bases in the middle. Germline CDR1 is SGHNT and CDR2 is YENEEA. In nucleotides, the CDR3 is TGTGCCAGCAGCTTAGGGAGCGTCGGGCAAGAGACCCAGTACTTC. Translated, it gives CASSLGSVGQETQYF.

The V and J genes are TRBV6-5 and TRBJ1-1; TRBD1 might be the D (6 bases). The CDR3 is made up of 14 amino acids. Germline-derived CDR1 and CDR2 are MNHEY and SVGAGI. V lost 3 bases and J 2 bases, leaving 10 bases between the germline ends. The CDR3 coding sequence is TGTGCCAGCAGTTATGGGGGGCTCAACACTGAAGCTTTCTTT. Encoded protein: CASSYGGLNTEAFF.